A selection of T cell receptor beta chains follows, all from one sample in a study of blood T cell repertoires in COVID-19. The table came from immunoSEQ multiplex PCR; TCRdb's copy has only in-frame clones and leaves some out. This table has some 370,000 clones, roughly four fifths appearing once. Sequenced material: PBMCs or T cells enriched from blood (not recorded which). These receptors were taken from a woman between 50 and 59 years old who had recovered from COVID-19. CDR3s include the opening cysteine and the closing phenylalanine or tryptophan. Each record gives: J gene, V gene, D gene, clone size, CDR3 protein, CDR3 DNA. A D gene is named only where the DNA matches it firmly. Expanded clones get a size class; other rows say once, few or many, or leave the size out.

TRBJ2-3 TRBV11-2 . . CASSQTGTHTDTQYF TGTGCCAGCAGCCAAACAGGGACCCACACAGATACGCAGTATTTT
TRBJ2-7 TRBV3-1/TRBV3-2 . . CASSQEVLSRDAGQYF TGTGCCAGCAGCCAAGAGGTTTTGAGTCGAGACGCGGGCCAGTACTTC
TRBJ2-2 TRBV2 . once CASSPLPVSTGELFF TGTGCCAGCAGTCCCCTCCCAGTTTCGACCGGGGAGCTGTTTTTT
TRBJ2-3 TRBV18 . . CASSPAGSTDTQYF TGTGCCAGCTCACCGGCAGGTTCCACAGATACGCAGTATTTT
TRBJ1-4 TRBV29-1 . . CSVERGEKLFF TGCAGCGTTGAAAGAGGTGAAAAACTGTTTTTT
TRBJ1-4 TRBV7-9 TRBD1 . CASTPLGQTNEKLFF TGTGCCAGCACCCCGTTGGGACAGACTAATGAAAAACTGTTTTTT
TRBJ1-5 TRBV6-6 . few CASIDSYSNQPQHF TGTGCCAGCATTGACAGCTATAGCAATCAGCCCCAGCATTTT
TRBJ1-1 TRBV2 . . CASLEQGLGTEAFF TGTGCCAGCCTCGAACAGGGCTTAGGCACTGAAGCTTTCTTT
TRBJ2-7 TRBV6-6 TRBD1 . CASSPFPDRAPLYEQYF TGTGCCAGCAGTCCATTCCCGGACAGGGCACCGCTCTACGAGCAGTACTTC
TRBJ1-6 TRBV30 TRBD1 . CAWGTTGGSPLHF TGTGCCTGGGGAACGACAGGGGGTTCACCCCTCCACTTT
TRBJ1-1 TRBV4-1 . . CASSTQVTLGAFF TGCGCCAGCAGCACACAAGTGACTTTAGGAGCTTTCTTT
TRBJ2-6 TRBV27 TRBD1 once CASSLFFSRGKSGGANVLTF TGTGCCAGCAGTTTATTCTTCTCCAGGGGGAAATCGGGAGGGGCCAACGTCCTGACTTTC
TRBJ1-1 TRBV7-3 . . CASSLTGGTEAFF TGTGCCAGCAGCTTAACCGGAGGCACTGAAGCTTTCTTT
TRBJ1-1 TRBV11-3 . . CASSPNMNTEAFF TGTGCCAGCAGCCCGAACATGAACACTGAAGCTTTCTTT
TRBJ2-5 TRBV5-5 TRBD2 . CASSLEGTSGPTSQYF TGTGCCAGCAGCTTGGAGGGGACTAGCGGTCCAACGTCCCAGTACTTC
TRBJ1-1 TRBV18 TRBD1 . CASSPLGTGGMNTEAFF TGTGCCAGCTCACCACTGGGGACAGGGGGCATGAACACTGAAGCTTTCTTT
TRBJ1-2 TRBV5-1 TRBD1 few CASSLGDSYGYTF TGCGCCAGCAGCTTGGGGGACAGCTATGGCTACACCTTC
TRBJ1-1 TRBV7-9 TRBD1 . CASSATLGTGGVSTEAFF TGTGCCAGCAGTGCAACTCTAGGGACAGGGGGCGTGAGCACTGAAGCTTTCTTT
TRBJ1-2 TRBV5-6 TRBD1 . CASSGGQGRLSNYGYTF TGTGCCAGCAGCGGAGGACAGGGACGTTTATCTAACTATGGCTACACCTTC
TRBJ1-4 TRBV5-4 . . CASSLAGGANEKLFF TGTGCCAGCAGCTTGGCCGGGGGGGCTAATGAAAAACTGTTTTTT
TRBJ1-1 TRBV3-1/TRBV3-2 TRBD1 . CASSQEWTGPLNTEAFF TGTGCCAGCAGCCAAGAGTGGACAGGGCCTTTGAACACTGAAGCTTTCTTT
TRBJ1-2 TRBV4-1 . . CASSHVTGFYAYGYTF TGCGCCAGCAGCCATGTTACAGGGTTTTACGCCTATGGCTACACCTTC
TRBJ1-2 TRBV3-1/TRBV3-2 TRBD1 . CASSSGTGFNYGYTF TGTGCCAGCAGCTCCGGGACAGGCTTTAACTATGGCTACACCTTC
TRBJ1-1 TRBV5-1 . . CASSWGGLGTEAFF TGCGCCAGCAGCTGGGGGGGCCTGGGGACTGAAGCTTTCTTT